This is a list of T cell receptor beta chains from one sample in a study. TCRdb ran MiXCR on the 5' RACE reads and lists one entry per CDR3 protein. The sample lists roughly 39,000 distinct CDR3 sequences; 18% were seen once. Material for sequencing was naive CD4+ T cells sorted from a lymph node. Receptors were obtained from a female donor with breast cancer. Both conserved end residues are part of each CDR3.

V gene: TRBV14; J gene: TRBJ1-1; CDR3 protein: CASSQEVGRMKNTEAFF
V gene: TRBV27; J gene: TRBJ2-3; CDR3 protein: CASSLSWADTQYF
V gene: TRBV4-1; J gene: TRBJ2-4; CDR3 protein: CASSQGAREGNIQYF
V gene: TRBV27; J gene: TRBJ1-6; CDR3 protein: CASSQRDSPLHF
V gene: TRBV20-1; J gene: TRBJ1-3; CDR3 protein: CSADRAGSGNTIYF
V gene: TRBV5-5; J gene: TRBJ1-5; CDR3 protein: CASSPRDPWGPQHF
V gene: TRBV5-1; J gene: TRBJ2-5; CDR3 protein: CASTPTGGLGETQYF
V gene: TRBV6-5; J gene: TRBJ2-1; CDR3 protein: CAGRLDGYNEQFF
V gene: TRBV7-2; J gene: TRBJ2-2; CDR3 protein: CASRTFGIPTGELFF
V gene: TRBV6-6; J gene: TRBJ2-7; CDR3 protein: CASRRDSTREQYF
V gene: TRBV19; J gene: TRBJ1-5; CDR3 protein: CASSFSGGAGNQPQHF
V gene: TRBV3-1; J gene: TRBJ2-7; CDR3 protein: CASSQGRTSGRRQYF
V gene: TRBV20-1; J gene: TRBJ1-2; CDR3 protein: CSARDPGGGYTF
V gene: TRBV5-1; J gene: TRBJ2-7; CDR3 protein: CASEGGSGEQYF
V gene: TRBV5-1; J gene: TRBJ1-2; CDR3 protein: CASSPSGTGKGYTF
V gene: TRBV5-1; J gene: TRBJ2-1; CDR3 protein: CASSLAGYRDDEQFF
V gene: TRBV12-3/TRBV12-4; J gene: TRBJ1-1; CDR3 protein: CASSLMWGLNTEAFF
V gene: TRBV19; J gene: TRBJ2-3; CDR3 protein: CASTPGGTDTQYF
V gene: TRBV6-5; J gene: TRBJ1-1; CDR3 protein: CASSFAGDTEAFF
V gene: TRBV5-5; J gene: TRBJ1-4; CDR3 protein: CASSPTGNEKLFF
V gene: TRBV2; J gene: TRBJ1-2; CDR3 protein: CASSEGRGLGYTF
V gene: TRBV27; J gene: TRBJ1-1; CDR3 protein: CASSQTYNTEAFF
V gene: TRBV7-3; J gene: TRBJ2-1; CDR3 protein: CASSLSREDEQFF
V gene: TRBV7-2; J gene: TRBJ2-3; CDR3 protein: CASSSGQGPDTQYF
V gene: TRBV5-1; J gene: TRBJ1-2; CDR3 protein: CASSLEGKTNYGYTF
V gene: TRBV5-6; J gene: TRBJ1-3; CDR3 protein: CASLLNGGPGNTIYF
V gene: TRBV20-1; J gene: TRBJ1-2; CDR3 protein: CSHQGEGRTYGYTF
V gene: TRBV29-1; J gene: TRBJ1-2; CDR3 protein: CSVGNGWGNYGYTF
V gene: TRBV7-3; J gene: TRBJ2-1; CDR3 protein: CASSLREYNEQFF
V gene: TRBV11-1; J gene: TRBJ2-1; CDR3 protein: CASRRDNEQFF
V gene: TRBV10-3; J gene: TRBJ2-7; CDR3 protein: CASSTGTGLEEQYF
V gene: TRBV6-6; J gene: TRBJ1-5; CDR3 protein: CASRAGAKRNQPQHF
V gene: TRBV13; J gene: TRBJ1-1; CDR3 protein: CASRLGRTEAFF
V gene: TRBV7-2; J gene: TRBJ2-1; CDR3 protein: CASSGGLAAYNEQFF
V gene: TRBV7-2; J gene: TRBJ1-2; CDR3 protein: CASSLARAYGYTF
V gene: TRBV5-1; J gene: TRBJ2-2; CDR3 protein: CAGTPRFEGPGTGELFF
V gene: TRBV6-5; J gene: TRBJ1-2; CDR3 protein: CASSSVGGYTF
V gene: TRBV12-3/TRBV12-4; J gene: TRBJ2-2; CDR3 protein: CASRIGTETTGELFF
V gene: TRBV7-9; J gene: TRBJ2-7; CDR3 protein: CASSSGRGYEQYF
V gene: TRBV5-1; J gene: TRBJ2-7; CDR3 protein: CASSPRGTDVSEQYF